The 8 T cell receptor beta chains reported below all come from one sample, sequenced in a study of human T cells and chemical hapten exposure. TCRdb passed the RACE reads through MiXCR, listing each CDR3 protein once. Found here are around 130,000 distinct CDR3 sequences, 11% of them singletons; the top ten hold approximately 2.5%. This sample's time point: patch test 3, about 24 weeks after DPC sensitization. Noted treatment: therapeutic diphenylcyclopropenone sensitization with weekly scalp DPC. The starting material was whole blood, obtained in connection with sensitization to the hapten diphenylcyclopropenone (DPC). These receptors all stem from a woman between 45 and 60 years old with alopecia areata. Some clones in this sample may be carry-over from other donors' samples.

This chain joins TRBV6-1 and TRBJ1-1; D perhaps matches TRBD1 (5 bases). The V gene lost 2 bases and the J gene lost 5 bases, with 12 bases spanning the gap. The length of the CDR3 is 14 residues. The germline CDR1 and CDR2 sequences are MNHNS and SASEGT. The CDR3 DNA reads as TGTGCCAGCAGTGAACTAAGGGGAGGGACTGAAGCTTTCTTT. Its translation: CASSELRGGTEAFF.

The sample holds a few counts of this clonotype. The CDR3 sequence: CASSPNPTEAFF. The DNA for the CDR3 is TGTGCCAGCAGCCCGAACCCCACTGAAGCTTTCTTT. The V gene is TRBV13, the J gene TRBJ1-1; D remains unclear. The CDR3 runs to 12 residues. The V gene lost 5 bases and the J gene lost 4 bases, with 8 bases spanning the gap. The germline CDR1 and CDR2 sequences are PRHDT and FYEKMQ (reference sequence).

This clonotype was recorded only once. The chain recombines TRBV2 with TRBJ2-7; D unclear. The V gene's germline CDR1 is SNHLY and CDR2 FYNNEI. Trimming removed 7 bases at V and 0 bases at J, with 13 bases between. The CDR3 length is 14 residues. As DNA, the CDR3 is TGTGCCAGCACGGACGGATTGAGCTCCTACGAGCAGTACTTC. Translation gives CASTDGLSSYEQYF. Using reference TRBV2 and TRBJ2-7 for the parts outside the CDR3, the full variable domain is EPEVTQTPSHQVTQMGQEVILRCVPISNHLYFYWYRQILGQKVEFLVSFYNNEISEKSEIFDDQFSVERPDGSNFTLKIRSTKLEDSAMYFCASTDGLSSYEQYFGPGTRLTVT.

This clonotype has only a few counts. The rearrangement joins TRBV13 to TRBJ2-3, with D unresolved. Germline V CDR1 and CDR2: PRHDT, FYEKMQ (reference sequence). The CDR3 extends over 14 amino acids. V lost 5 bases to trimming and J lost 1 base, with 10 bases between them. CDR3 nucleotide sequence: TGTGCCAGCAGCCCAAGGCGAGGCACAGATACGCAGTATTTT. Translation gives CASSPRRGTDTQYF.

This clonotype was detected ten times or more. The chain couples TRBV3-1 to TRBJ2-2; no definite D call. The ends were cut back, 4 bases at V and 0 bases at J, with 6 bases in the middle. The CDR3 is 14 amino acids. CDR1 is LGHDT, CDR2 YNNKEL, per germline (reference sequence). The CDR3 bases are TGTGCCAGCAGCCGGTTCACGAACACCGGGGAGCTGTTTTTT. Protein: CASSRFTNTGELFF. The complete variable domain, with remaining parts taken from reference TRBV3-1 and TRBJ2-2, reads DTAVSQTPKYLVTQMGNDKSIKCEQNLGHDTMYWYKQDSKKFLKIMFSYNNKELIINETVPNRFSPKSPDKAHLNLHINSLELGDSAVYFCASSRFTNTGELFFGEGSRLTVL.

The sample holds many counts of this clonotype. The V and J genes are TRBV15 and TRBJ2-2, with D maybe TRBD1 (5 bases). Germline V lookup: CDR1 LNHNV, CDR2 YYDKDF (reference sequence). The CDR3 consists of 17 residues. V lost 0 bases and J 0 bases, leaving 11 bases between the germline ends. This CDR3 reads CATSREMGRPNTGELFF. The CDR3 nucleotides are TGTGCCACCAGCAGAGAGATGGGGCGGCCGAACACCGGGGAGCTGTTTTTT.

This clonotype occurred a few times. V usage is TRBV23-1 and J usage is TRBJ1-1, with TRBD1 identical over 10 bases. TRBV23-1 is an ORF for which the function is uncertain. The junction had 17 bases not matched to a gene; V was cut back by 6 bases and J by 4 bases. CDR3 size: 18 residues. The CDR3 loop is CASSQSTERQGAGTEAFF. The CDR3 bases are TGCGCCAGCAGCCAGTCCACCGAGAGACAGGGGGCTGGCACTGAAGCTTTCTTT.

The chain combines TRBV6-5 with TRBJ2-2, with TRBD2 identical over 8 bases. The CDR3 totals 13 residues. CDR1 is MNHEY and CDR2 is SVGAGI in the germline V gene. Trimming at V came to 7 bases and at J to 8 bases, leaving 6 bases not matched to a gene. The CDR3 DNA reads TGTGCCAGCACCCCGGGGGGGGATGGGGAGCTGTTTTTT. It codes for CASTPGGDGELFF.